This T cell receptor (beta chain) was recovered during a study of blood T cell repertoires in COVID-19. Study information: COVID-19 samples from acute and convalescent phases originated in the United States, Italy and Spain. In each case, the material was cDNA or gDNA derived from T cells, B-cell-depleted T cells, or PBMCs.

TCRdb's copy holds only in-frame clones and misses some; the assay was immunoSEQ multiplex PCR. The repertoire consists of around 300,000 clones, with around 90% occurring once and the leading ten covering more than 2%. The sequenced sample was peripheral blood. The sequence was collected from a man aged 18 to 29 with active or convalescent COVID-19.

The CDR3 DNA is TGTGCCAGCAGGGACAGTCCAAACTATGGCTACACCTTC. This gives the protein CASRDSPNYGYTF. The V call is TRBV6-5, the J call TRBJ1-2; D is perhaps TRBD1 (6 bases). Germline V gene data show CDR1 as MNHEY and CDR2 as SVGAGI. The CDR3 contains 13 residues. V lost 6 bases to trimming and J lost 2 bases, with 10 bases between them.